These 27 T cell receptor beta chains originate from one sample sequenced in a study of cytomegalovirus exposure and HLA in healthy donors. Primers for the PCR totalled 60 Vbeta and 13 Jbeta. Repertoires were generated with immunoSEQ multiplex PCR, while TCRdb's copy carries only in-frame clones and drops some. The sample has about 100,000 clones, more than 65% seen once. The material sequenced was PBMCs. These receptors all come from a woman younger than 30 in good health and CMV-seronegative.

The CDR3 nucleotides are TGCGCCAGCAGCTCGGACAGGGGTTGGGGTCCCGGTGCAACTAATGAAAAACTGTTTTTT. It yields the protein CASSSDRGWGPGATNEKLFF. The chain joins TRBV5-1 to TRBJ1-4; 9 bases are shared with TRBD1. The V gene end was trimmed by 3 bases and the J gene end by 0 bases; junction bases not matched to a gene: 15. Germline V CDR1 and CDR2: SGHRS, YFSETQ. This CDR3 has 20 residues.

The chain uses TRBV19 and TRBJ2-1, with 8 bases that match TRBD1. The ends lost 1 base at V and 7 bases at J; junction bases unmatched: 18. Germline values: CDR1 LNHDA, CDR2 SQIVND (reference sequence). This CDR3 has 19 amino acids. The DNA of the CDR3 is TGTGCCAGTAGTATAGGCCGGGACAGGCTAAGCGCGCCCAGGAATGAGCAGTTCTTC. As protein: CASSIGRDRLSAPRNEQFF.

Comments on this clone: Other DNA sequences in the same sample also yield this CDR3. J is TRBJ1-1 and V is TRBV7-9; 9 nucleotides match TRBD1. The CDR3 is 14 amino acids. Per germline, CDR1 SEHNR and CDR2 FQNEAQ (reference sequence). The V segment lost 5 bases and the J segment 2 bases; nucleotides outside the gene matches: 3. The CDR3 region is CASSLGQGNTEAFF. As DNA, the CDR3 is TGTGCCAGCAGCCTGGGACAGGGCAACACTGAAGCTTTCTTT. Looking up the rest from reference TRBV7-9 and TRBJ1-1 gives the full variable domain: DTGVSQNPRHKITKRGQNVTFRCDPISEHNRLYWYRQTLGQGPEFLTYFQNEAQLEKSRLLSDRFSAERPKGSFSTLEIQRTEQGDSAMYLCASSLGQGNTEAFFGQGTRLTVV.

This clone has a handful of counts. V and J are TRBV6-1 and TRBJ1-6; a weak D match, TRBD1 (5 bases). V was pared by 4 bases and J by 5 bases, with 12 bases between. CDR3 length: 15 amino acids. CDR1 and CDR2 (germline): MNHNS, SASEGT. The CDR3 protein is CASSVQGGDNSPLHF. CDR3 DNA sequence: TGTGCCAGCAGTGTCCAGGGTGGGGATAATTCACCCCTCCACTTT.

The chain employs TRBV9 and TRBJ1-1, with a tentative D call TRBD1 (6 bases). This CDR3 is 11 amino acids long. V lost 3 bases to trimming and J lost 6 bases, with 6 bases between them. Germline V CDR1 and CDR2: SGDLS, YYNGEE. CDR3 nucleotide sequence: TGTGCCAGCAGCGACAGGGCTGAAGCTTTCTTT. Translation gives CASSDRAEAFF.

A few counts support this clone. The chain recombines TRBV19 with TRBJ1-1, with 7 positions matching TRBD1. V trimming: 5 bases; J trimming: 6 bases; junction bases outside the gene matches: 6. Per germline, CDR1 LNHDA and CDR2 SQIVND (reference sequence). The length of the CDR3 is 13 residues. The CDR3 reads CASSPRQGPEAFF. The CDR3 DNA sequence: TGTGCCAGTAGTCCACGACAGGGACCTGAAGCTTTCTTT.

The J gene is TRBJ1-5, the V gene TRBV4-1, with D hard to call. CDR1 is MGHRA, CDR2 YSYEKL, per germline. The CDR3 is made up of 13 amino acids. V was trimmed by 0 bases and J by 7 bases, leaving 7 bases between them. The CDR3 sequence is CASSQDWQQPQHF. CDR3 DNA sequence: TGCGCCAGCAGCCAAGACTGGCAACAGCCCCAGCATTTT.

The rearrangement uses TRBV9 and TRBJ2-2, with D hard to call. Trimming took 2 bases from V and 7 from J, leaving 21 bases between them. In germline, CDR1 is SGDLS, CDR2 YYNGEE. The CDR3 runs 17 residues. This CDR3 reads CASSVIAGSLIGGELFF. CDR3 DNA: TGTGCCAGCAGCGTGATCGCTGGTAGTTTGATCGGCGGGGAGCTGTTTTTT.

This sequence joins TRBV7-8 and TRBJ2-1; no clear D gene. The germline gives CDR1 SGHVS, CDR2 FQNEAQ. This CDR3 region has 16 residues. V was trimmed by 4 bases and J by 1 base, leaving 14 bases between them. The CDR3 spells CASSSSRVESYNEQFF. The CDR3 DNA follows: TGTGCCAGCAGCTCGTCCCGCGTGGAGTCCTACAATGAGCAGTTCTTC.

V is TRBV18 and J is TRBJ1-1; 9 bases match TRBD1. Germline assignment: CDR1 KGHSH and CDR2 LQKENI. V gave up 6 bases and J gave up 5 bases; unmatched junction bases: 4. There are 13 residues in the CDR3. The CDR3 protein is CASSDDRGTEAFF. The CDR3 bases are TGTGCCAGCTCGGATGACAGGGGGACTGAAGCTTTCTTT.

The rearrangement joins TRBV9 to TRBJ2-3; TRBD2 matches 13 bases. The ends lost 3 bases at V and 6 bases at J; junction bases unmatched: 13. The CDR3 has 18 residues. CDR1 SGDLS and CDR2 YYNGEE come from the germline V gene. The CDR3 loop is CASSEDRRTSGGYDTQYF. In nucleotides, the CDR3 is TGTGCCAGCAGCGAGGACAGAAGGACTAGCGGGGGTTATGATACGCAGTATTTT.

The chain employs TRBV6-6 and TRBJ2-7; TRBD2 aligns across 8 bases. Germline CDR1 reads MNHNY; CDR2 reads SVGAGI (reference sequence). The CDR3 spans 16 residues. The V gene end was trimmed by 2 bases and the J gene end by 6 bases; junction bases not matched to a gene: 12. The CDR3 DNA follows: TGTGCCAGCAGTTACCGGGTCGAGCGGGAGAGGGCCGAGCAGTACTTC. It specifies CASSYRVERERAEQYF.

This chain joins TRBV29-1 and TRBJ1-2; the D is unclear. There are 13 residues in the CDR3. V lost 0 bases and J 3 bases, leaving 8 bases between the germline ends. Per germline, CDR1 SQVTM and CDR2 ANQGSEA. CDR3 nucleotides: TGCAGCGTTGAAGATCTTGGAGACTATGGCTACACCTTC. Amino acids: CSVEDLGDYGYTF.

This clone showed up just a few times. The rearrangement joins TRBV6-1 to TRBJ2-3, with TRBD1 matching 9 bases. With V trimmed by 7 bases and J by 1 base, 6 bases remained unmatched. The length of the CDR3 is 15 residues. Germline assignment: CDR1 MNHNS and CDR2 SASEGT. As DNA, the CDR3 is TGTGCCAGCATATGGGGACAGGGAGGCACAGATACGCAGTATTTT. Its protein is CASIWGQGGTDTQYF.

This clone is a singleton in its sample. The chain is built from TRBV15 and TRBJ1-2; 7 bases are shared with TRBD1. The CDR3 covers 12 residues. Germline V gives CDR1 LNHNV, CDR2 YYDKDF (reference sequence). CDR3 in amino acids: CATSGTVYGYTF. DNA of the CDR3: TGTGCGACGTCCGGGACAGTCTATGGCTACACCTTC.

The chain has TRBV7-6 and TRBJ1-4; no reliable D call. Germline lookup yields CDR1 SGHVS and CDR2 FNYEAQ. Trimming removed 6 bases from V and 8 bases from J, with 16 bases in between. There are 14 residues in the CDR3. CDR3 loop: CASSPSGPPEKLFF. The CDR3 nucleotides read TGTGCCAGCAGTCCATCGGGTCCTCCCGAAAAACTGTTTTTT.

The chain joins TRBV6-1 to TRBJ1-2; a weak D match, TRBD1 (6 bases). This CDR3 is 13 amino acids long. The germline V and J ends were trimmed by 4 bases and 8 bases, with 14 bases remaining between them. In germline, CDR1 is MNHNS, CDR2 SASEGT. The CDR3 is CASSATGPWGYTF. The CDR3 coding sequence is TGTGCCAGCAGTGCAACAGGGCCCTGGGGCTACACCTTC.

This clone was observed a few times. The V call is TRBV6-5, the J call TRBJ1-1, with TRBD1 matching 7 bases. The CDR3 length is 16 residues. Germline assignment: CDR1 MNHEY and CDR2 SVGAGI. The V and J ends lost 0 bases and 12 bases, in that order; junction bases with no gene match: 16. CDR3 DNA sequence: TGTGCCAGCAGTTACTCCAGGAAAAGGGGGCGGGAGGGGTCTTTCTTT. Encoded protein: CASSYSRKRGREGSFF.

J is TRBJ2-7 and V is TRBV29-1, with 9 nucleotides matching TRBD1. CDR3 length: 14 amino acids. Germline-derived CDR1 and CDR2 are SQVTM and ANQGSEA. Unmatched junction bases numbered 8, after V lost 5 bases and J lost 3 bases. Written as DNA, the CDR3 is TGCAGCGTTCCGCGTCCGGACAGGGGCTACGAGCAGTACTTC. Amino acids: CSVPRPDRGYEQYF.

The chain carries TRBV5-1 and TRBJ2-5, with TRBD2 identical over 9 bases. V shed 4 bases, J shed 4 bases, and the junction held 11 bases outside the gene matches. Germline assignment: CDR1 SGHRS and CDR2 YFSETQ. The CDR3 is 16 residues long. The CDR3 DNA follows: TGCGCCAGCAGCCCCACCGTAGCGGGGGAACTAGAGACCCAGTACTTC. It translates to CASSPTVAGELETQYF.

This chain uses TRBV27 with TRBJ1-5; perhaps TRBD1 as D (6 bases). Looked up from germline, CDR1 is MNHEY and CDR2 is SMNVEV (reference sequence). The CDR3 is made up of 19 amino acids. V lost 3 bases to trimming and J lost 3 bases, with 24 bases between them. CDR3 DNA sequence: TGTGCCAGCAGTTTGGCGGGGGCTCGTCCGGAGACCCTCAATCAGCCCCAGCATTTT. Protein product: CASSLAGARPETLNQPQHF.

This clone was seen a handful of times. The chain carries TRBV6-5 and TRBJ1-4, with TRBD1 matching 7 bases. Trimming removed 9 bases from V and 3 bases from J; junction bases left unmatched: 10. This CDR3 has 15 amino acids. Germline V gene sequence: CDR1 MNHEY, CDR2 SVGAGI. Here the CDR3 DNA reads TGTGCCAGACTGACTCCGGGACAGCCTAATGAAAAACTGTTTTTT. This encodes CARLTPGQPNEKLFF.

The chain uses TRBV9 and TRBJ1-3; 9 nucleotides match TRBD1. Losses at the gene ends were 3 bases for V and 4 bases for J; bases not matched to a gene: 8. This CDR3 spans 16 amino acids. The germline V gene has CDR1 SGDLS and CDR2 YYNGEE. CDR3: CASSGDRASAGNTIYF. CDR3 nucleotides: TGTGCCAGCAGCGGGGACAGGGCCTCTGCCGGAAACACCATATATTTT.

The rearrangement uses TRBV5-4 and TRBJ2-5; tentatively, D is TRBD1 (6 bases). The J call is uncertain, as TRBJ2-7 better fits the DNA end. Germline V CDR1 and CDR2: SGHNT, YYREEE (reference sequence). The CDR3 is made up of 12 amino acids. CDR3 sequence: CASSEQGYEQYF. CDR3 DNA: TGTGCCAGCAGTGAACAGGGCTACGAGCAGTACTTC.

This clone is a singleton in its sample. The chain employs TRBV19 and TRBJ1-2, with 8 bases fitting TRBD1. The CDR3 has 14 residues. J gave up 2 bases and V 9 bases, and 8 bases lay outside the gene matches. CDR1 is LNHDA and CDR2 is SQIVND in the germline V gene (reference sequence). CDR3 region: CASASGDRNYGYTF. DNA for the CDR3: TGTGCCAGCGCCTCGGGGGACAGGAACTATGGCTACACCTTC.

This clone has a handful of counts. V usage is TRBV6-1 and J usage is TRBJ2-3; 9 bases match TRBD2. The junction had 9 bases not matched to a gene; V was cut back by 7 bases and J by 4 bases. The length of the CDR3 is 15 residues. Germline CDR1 MNHNS, CDR2 SASEGT. CDR3 sequence (DNA): TGTGCCAGCAAGGGCGCCAGCGGGGGGTCAGATACGCAGTATTTT. Protein: CASKGASGGSDTQYF.

CDR3 amino acids: CASSPGQGAGNTIYF. CDR3 nucleotide sequence: TGTGCCAGCAGCCCCGGACAGGGGGCTGGAAACACCATATATTTT. The rearrangement links TRBV5-4 to TRBJ1-3; 10 bases fit TRBD1. CDR1 is SGHNT, CDR2 YYREEE, per germline (reference sequence). Trimming took 4 bases from V and 2 from J; bases not matched to a gene: 3. CDR3 length: 15 amino acids.